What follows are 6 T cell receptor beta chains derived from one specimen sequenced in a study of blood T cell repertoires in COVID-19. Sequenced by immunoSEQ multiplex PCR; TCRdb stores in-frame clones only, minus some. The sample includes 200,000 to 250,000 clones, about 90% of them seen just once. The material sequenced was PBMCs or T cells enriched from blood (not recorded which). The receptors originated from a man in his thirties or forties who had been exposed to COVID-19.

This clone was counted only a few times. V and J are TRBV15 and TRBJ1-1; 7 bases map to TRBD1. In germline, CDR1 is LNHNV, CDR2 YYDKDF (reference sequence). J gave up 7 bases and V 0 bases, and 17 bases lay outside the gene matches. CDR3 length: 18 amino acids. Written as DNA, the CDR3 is TGTGCCACCAGCAGAGACCTAGGGGTGGGGACAGCCCTAAGTGAAGCTTTCTTT. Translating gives CATSRDLGVGTALSEAFF. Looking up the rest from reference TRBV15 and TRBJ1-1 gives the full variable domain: DAMVIQNPRYQVTQFGKPVTLSCSQTLNHNVMYWYQQKSSQAPKLLFHYYDKDFNNEADTPDNFQSRRPNTSFCFLDIRSPGLGDTAMYLCATSRDLGVGTALSEAFFGQGTRLTVV.

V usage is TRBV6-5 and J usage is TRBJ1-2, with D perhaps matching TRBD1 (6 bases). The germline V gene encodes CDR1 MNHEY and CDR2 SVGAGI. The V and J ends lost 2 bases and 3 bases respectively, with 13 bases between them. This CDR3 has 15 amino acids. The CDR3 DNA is TGTGCCAGCAGTTACGGGGACACTGGAGACTATGGCTACACCTTC. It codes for CASSYGDTGDYGYTF.

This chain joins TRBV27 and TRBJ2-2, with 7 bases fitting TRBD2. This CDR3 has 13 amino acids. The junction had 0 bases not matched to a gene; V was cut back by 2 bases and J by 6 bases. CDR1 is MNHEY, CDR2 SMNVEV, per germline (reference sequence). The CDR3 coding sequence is TGTGCCAGCAGTTTACGGGGGGCCGGGGAGCTGTTTTTT. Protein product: CASSLRGAGELFF.

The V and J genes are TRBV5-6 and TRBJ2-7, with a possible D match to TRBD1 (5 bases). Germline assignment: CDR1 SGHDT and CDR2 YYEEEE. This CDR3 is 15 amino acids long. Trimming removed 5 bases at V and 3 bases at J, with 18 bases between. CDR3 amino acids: CASSSYPRQNYEQYF. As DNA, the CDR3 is TGTGCCAGCAGTTCTTACCCCAGACAGAACTACGAGCAGTACTTC.

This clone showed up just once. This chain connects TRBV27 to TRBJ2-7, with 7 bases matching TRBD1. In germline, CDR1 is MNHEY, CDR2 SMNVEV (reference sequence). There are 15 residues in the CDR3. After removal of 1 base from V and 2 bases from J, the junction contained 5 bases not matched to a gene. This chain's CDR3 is CASSLWGQSTYEQYF. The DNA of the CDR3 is TGTGCCAGCAGTTTATGGGGACAGAGTACCTACGAGCAGTACTTC.

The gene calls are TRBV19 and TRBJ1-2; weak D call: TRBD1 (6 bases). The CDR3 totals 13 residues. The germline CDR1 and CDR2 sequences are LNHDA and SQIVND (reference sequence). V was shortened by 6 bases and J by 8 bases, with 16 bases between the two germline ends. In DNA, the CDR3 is TGTGCCAGTAGCTACAGGGAAACAGAGGGCTACACCTTC. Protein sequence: CASSYRETEGYTF.